This T cell receptor (beta chain) was identified in a study of cytomegalovirus exposure and HLA in healthy donors. Study information: The Caucasian-associated ancestry cluster contained approximately 81% of the 398 genotyped donors. Findings of the study overall: Later analysis associated a missense DCLRE1C variant with TCR beta V- and J-gene trimming.

Germline lookup yields CDR1 SGHTA and CDR2 FQGTGA. CDR3 length: 16 residues. J lost 5 bases, V lost 1 base, and 2 bases had no gene match. Likely unrecorded immune exposures existed in these nominally healthy donors. PCR involved 60 Vbeta and 13 Jbeta primers. Per the study methods: As a later analysis found, there were 80 million to 90 million unique TCR beta chains, of which roughly 11 million were shared. Measured with immunoSEQ multiplex PCR; TCRdb has only the in-frame clones, and not every one. V, J and clone size are those of that table, while D and trimming were read from the DNA. Of some 150,000 clones in the sample, roughly 80% were seen once. Comment on this clone: Its antigen is currently unknown.

The source is a man between 18 and 29 years old in good health and CMV-seropositive. Material: PBMCs. The chain uses TRBV7-3 and TRBJ1-6; 10 bases align to TRBD1. The CDR3 region is CASSLRGQGNNSPLHF. Here the CDR3 DNA reads TGTGCCAGCAGCTTAAGGGGACAGGGGAATAATTCACCCCTCCACTTT.